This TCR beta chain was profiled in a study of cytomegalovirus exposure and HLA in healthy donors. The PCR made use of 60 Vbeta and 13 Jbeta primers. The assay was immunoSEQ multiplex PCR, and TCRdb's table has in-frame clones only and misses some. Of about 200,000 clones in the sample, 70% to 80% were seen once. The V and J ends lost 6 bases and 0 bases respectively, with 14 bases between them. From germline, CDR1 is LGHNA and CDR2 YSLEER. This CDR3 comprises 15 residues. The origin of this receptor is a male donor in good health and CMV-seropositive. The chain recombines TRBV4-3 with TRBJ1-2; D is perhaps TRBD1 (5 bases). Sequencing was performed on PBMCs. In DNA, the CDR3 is TGCGCCAGCAGACCCGGGGGGGGATCTAACTATGGCTACACCTTC. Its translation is CASRPGGGSNYGYTF.